The 6 T cell receptor beta chains below come from one sample, sequenced in a study of T cells in Graves' hyperthyroidism and ophthalmopathy. RNA transcripts served as the template for amplifying TCR beta CDR3 regions. A first-round RT-PCR of the TCR CDR3 used the HTBI primer set. Using its own MiXCR run on the multiplex PCR reads, TCRdb lists one record per CDR3 protein. The profile shows fewer than 350,000 distinct CDR3 sequences, approximately 16% of them singletons. Sample: blood. Receptors originate from a woman aged 45 to 65 with Graves' hyperthyroidism that later progressed to Graves' ophthalmopathy.

The chain carries TRBV11-1 and TRBJ1-3; D uncertain. With 1 base removed from V and 0 bases from J, the gap between germline ends came to 7 bases. CDR3 length equals 15 residues. CDR1 and CDR2 from the germline V gene are SGHAT and FQDESV (reference sequence). CDR3 in DNA: TGTGCCAGCAGCTTAGATTGGCTCTCTGGAAACACCATATATTTT. Translation: CASSLDWLSGNTIYF. Complete variable domain (other parts from reference TRBV11-1 and TRBJ1-3): EAEVAQSPRYKITEKSQAVAFWCDPISGHATLYWYRQILGQGPELLVQFQDESVVDDSQLPKDRFSAERLKGVDSTLKIQPAELGDSAMYLCASSLDWLSGNTIYFGEGSWLTVV.

In the case of this clonotype: Since no conserved phenylalanine or tryptophan closes the CDR3, a read error is the likely cause. This chain joins TRBV30 and TRBJ2-1; TRBD2 matches at 12 bases. CDR1 and CDR2 from the germline V gene are GTSNPN and SVGIG (reference sequence). V lost 3 bases, J lost 5 bases, and 5 bases stayed unmatched. This CDR3 has 15 amino acids. The DNA of the CDR3 is TGTGCCTGGAGGGAACTAGCGGGAGGAGACAATGAGCAGTTCTCC. Protein product: CAWRELAGGDNEQFS.

This clonotype occurred many times. The V gene is TRBV2, the J gene TRBJ2-3; 7 positions match TRBD1. The CDR3 is 13 residues long. Trimming at V came to 4 bases and at J to 4 bases, leaving 2 bases not matched to a gene. Germline V gives CDR1 SNHLY, CDR2 FYNNEI. The CDR3 spells CASSGDRADTQYF. CDR3 nucleotide sequence: TGTGCCAGCAGTGGAGACAGGGCAGATACGCAGTATTTT. Complete variable domain (other parts from reference TRBV2 and TRBJ2-3): EPEVTQTPSHQVTQMGQEVILRCVPISNHLYFYWYRQILGQKVEFLVSFYNNEISEKSEIFDDQFSVERPDGSNFTLKIRSTKLEDSAMYFCASSGDRADTQYFGPGTRLTVL.

Points on this clonotype: A single base separates this from a much larger clone, so it may be a read error. The CDR3: CSASGRITDTQYF. As DNA, the CDR3 is TGCAGTGCTAGCGGGAGGATAACAGATACGCAGTATTTT. The rearrangement uses TRBV20-1 and TRBJ2-3, with TRBD2 matching over 7 bases. This CDR3 has 13 amino acids. Germline V gene lookup returns CDR1 DFQATT and CDR2 SNEGSKA (reference sequence). V shed 3 bases, J shed 3 bases, and the junction held 3 bases outside the gene matches.

This clonotype appeared many times. The gene calls are TRBV5-1 and TRBJ1-2, with a weak D call TRBD1 (6 bases). The CDR3 extends over 14 amino acids. V was pared by 3 bases and J by 6 bases, with 15 bases between. The germline CDR1 and CDR2 sequences are SGHRS and YFSETQ. Here the CDR3 reads CASSSPTGRDGYTF. Written as DNA, the CDR3 is TGCGCCAGCAGCTCCCCCACAGGGCGCGATGGCTACACCTTC.

The rearrangement joins TRBV4-1 to TRBJ2-2; D is unclear. Between the trimmed V and J ends, which lost 0 bases and 4 bases, there was a span of 15 bases. Germline V gene lookup returns CDR1 MGHRA and CDR2 YSYEKL. The CDR3 has 17 residues. The CDR3 sequence: CASSQEGLRFGTGELFF. The CDR3, as DNA: TGCGCCAGCAGCCAAGAGGGCTTGCGTTTCGGCACCGGGGAGCTGTTTTTT.